This T cell receptor (beta chain) was found in a study of control samples from healthy donors and cancer patients. This CDR3 region has 16 residues. From germline, CDR1 is MGHDK and CDR2 SYGVNS. Between the trimmed V and J ends, which lost 3 bases and 4 bases, there was a span of 13 bases. Some clones are missing from TCRdb's copy, which holds only in-frame ones; the method was immunoSEQ multiplex PCR. The repertoire holds around 130,000 clones, with more than 70% as singletons. This clonotype was sampled from a man over 45 in good health. The chain is built from TRBV25-1 and TRBJ1-6, with D unclear. Sequenced input: blood. The CDR3 here is CASSESTDPYNSPLHF. The CDR3 DNA reads TGTGCCAGCAGTGAGTCAACGGACCCATATAATTCACCCCTCCACTTT.